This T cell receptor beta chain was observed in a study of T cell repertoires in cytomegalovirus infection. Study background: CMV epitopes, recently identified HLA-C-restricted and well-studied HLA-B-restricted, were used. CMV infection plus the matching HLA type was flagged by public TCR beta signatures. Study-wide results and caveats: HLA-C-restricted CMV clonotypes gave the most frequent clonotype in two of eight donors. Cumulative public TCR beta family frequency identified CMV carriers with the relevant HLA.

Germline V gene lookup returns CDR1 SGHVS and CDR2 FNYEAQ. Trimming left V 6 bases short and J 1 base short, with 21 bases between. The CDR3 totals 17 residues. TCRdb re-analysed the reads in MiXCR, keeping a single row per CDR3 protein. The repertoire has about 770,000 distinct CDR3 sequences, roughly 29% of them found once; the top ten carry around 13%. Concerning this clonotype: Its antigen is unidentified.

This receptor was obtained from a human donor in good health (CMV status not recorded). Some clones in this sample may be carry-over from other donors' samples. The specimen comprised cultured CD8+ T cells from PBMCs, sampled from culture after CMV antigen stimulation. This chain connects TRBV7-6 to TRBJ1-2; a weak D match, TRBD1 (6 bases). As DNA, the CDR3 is TGTGCCAGCAGTTCCGGACAGAACTCACCCCATAACTATGGCTACACCTTC. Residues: CASSSGQNSPHNYGYTF. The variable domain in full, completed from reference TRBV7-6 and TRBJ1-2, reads GAGVSQSPRYKVTKRGQDVALRCDPISGHVSLYWYRQALGQGPEFLTYFNYEAQQDKSGLPNDRFSAERPEGSISTLTIQRTEQRDSAMYRCASSSGQNSPHNYGYTFGSGTRLTVV.